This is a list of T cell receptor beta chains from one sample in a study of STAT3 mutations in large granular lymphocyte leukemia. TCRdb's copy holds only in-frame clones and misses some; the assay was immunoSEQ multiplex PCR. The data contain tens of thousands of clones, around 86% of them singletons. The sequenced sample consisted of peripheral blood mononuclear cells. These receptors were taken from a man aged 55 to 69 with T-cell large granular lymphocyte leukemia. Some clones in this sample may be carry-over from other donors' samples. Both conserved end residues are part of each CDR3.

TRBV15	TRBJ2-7	CATSRDPGLNSYEQYF
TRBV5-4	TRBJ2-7	CASSSDSNDEQYF
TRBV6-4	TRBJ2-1	CASKIGQGSTEQFF
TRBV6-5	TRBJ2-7	CASSPLDRAYEQYF
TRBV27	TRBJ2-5	CASSRNRERETQYF
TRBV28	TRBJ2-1	CASGSSYNEQFF
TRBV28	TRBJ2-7	CASTSHREQYF
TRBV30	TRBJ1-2	CAWSHGRTGGRGYTF
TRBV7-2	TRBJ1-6	CASQTGGGNSPLHF
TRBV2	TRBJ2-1	CASSEYWSGEQFF
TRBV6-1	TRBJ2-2	CASSARALLITGELFF
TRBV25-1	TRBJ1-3	CASSMGQVLGNTIYF
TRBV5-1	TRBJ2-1	CASSLGRTGLSEQFF
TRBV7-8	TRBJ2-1	CASSPPRGLSSYNEQFF
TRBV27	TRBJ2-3	CASSLTFVSTDTQYF
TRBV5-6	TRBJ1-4	CASSEAGSPNEKLFF
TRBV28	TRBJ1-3	CASRAARQSSGNTIYF
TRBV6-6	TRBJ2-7	CASSYLLAGVSEQYF
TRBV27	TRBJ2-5	CASSLLQSRSPGETQYF
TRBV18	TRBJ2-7	CASSSAGRSDEQYF
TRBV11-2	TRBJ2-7	CASSFGLATEQYF
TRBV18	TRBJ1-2	CASSPNEGVYGYTF
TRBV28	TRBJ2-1	CASSLPETLREQFF
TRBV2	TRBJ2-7	CASSGQSRGEQYF
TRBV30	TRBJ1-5	CAWSGQNPNQPQHF
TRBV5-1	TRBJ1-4	CASSVLGPNEELFF
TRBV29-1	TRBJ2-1	CSVGNRVEQFF
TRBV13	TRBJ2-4	CASSLGTGGAKNIQYF
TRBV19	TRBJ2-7	CASSPGTVYEQYF
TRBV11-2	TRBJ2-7	CASSSAIRDRGNEQYF
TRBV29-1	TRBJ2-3	CSVWDIGQGGDTQYF
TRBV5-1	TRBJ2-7	CASSLVGDEQYF
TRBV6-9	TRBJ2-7	CASMGTLCYEQYF
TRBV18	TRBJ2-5	CASSSPGASDQETQYF
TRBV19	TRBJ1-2	CASSPGPGVVYGYTF
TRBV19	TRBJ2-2	CASSIDPATGELFF
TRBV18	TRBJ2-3	CASSPLVTSGRGSTDTQYF
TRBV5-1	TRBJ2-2	CASSLEESYSAGIF
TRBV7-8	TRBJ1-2	CASSLAGSQLYGYTF
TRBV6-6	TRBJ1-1	CASSVTGATEAFF